This T cell receptor beta chain was sequenced in a study of beta chain features in type 1 diabetes. Broader study findings: Type 1 diabetes patients had TCRB CDR3s that were shorter (moderately but significantly so) in all four CD4+ subsets. Healthy donors had naive, central memory and Treg TCRB repertoires that appeared less similar than those seen among patients. Patients and controls would be equally affected if PCR favored shorter templates. More deletions and fewer insertions at VDJ junctions were seen in type 1 diabetes patients.

V was trimmed by 5 bases and J by 7 bases, leaving 14 bases between them. Germline CDR1 is SEHNR and CDR2 is FQNEAQ (reference sequence). The CDR3 is made up of 13 amino acids. Details on this clone: Its target is unknown.

The study reverse transcribed the entire isolated RNA, so it sequenced expressed TCRB transcripts. The table came from immunoSEQ multiplex PCR; TCRdb's copy has only in-frame clones and leaves some out. The sample has more than 100,000 clones, approximately 30% seen once. Sorted populations all had greater than 95% purity. The V gene is TRBV7-9, the J gene TRBJ1-2; D uncertain. Sequencing used central memory CD4+ T cells from blood. This TCR came from a woman younger than 35 with type 1 diabetes. The CDR3 spells CASSHLTGGGYTF. The CDR3 region has the DNA TGTGCCAGCAGCCATTTGACGGGAGGTGGCTACACCTTC.